This T cell receptor (beta chain) emerged from a study of blood T cell repertoires in COVID-19 (dated by TCRdb to about 2020). General notes on the study: The collaborator samples originated in the United States, Italy and Spain and spanned the acute and convalescent phases of COVID-19. The prospective study material was composed of cDNA or gDNA derived from T cells, B-cell-depleted T cells, or PBMCs. Subjects who had been exposed to COVID-19, were actively infected with it, or had recovered from it provided the deeply sampled blood TCRbeta repertoires that made up the dataset. The repertoires were made available in a free public database intended to serve as a resource for research on the immune response to SARS-CoV-2. Samples came from the ongoing ImmuneRACE study (first 160 participants) plus 1,254 subjects from 6 global collaborators. Nearly every sample came with metadata listing a de-identified subject ID, COVID-19 status, age in years and sex. Where available, HLA class I and class II types were taken from metadata supplied by the sample provider and were not determined by assay-based typing. Broader findings and caveats from the paper: The amount of clinical and demographic metadata varied by source and participant and was provided uncurated.

At one collaborating source in Seattle, patients were enrolled during active infection and were followed longitudinally through the course of disease. The collaborating institutions used their own protocols to collect whole blood in K2EDTA tubes. Collaborator samples were shipped for TCRbeta analysis as frozen whole blood, isolated PBMCs, or DNA extracted from either sample type. TCRbeta CDR3 regions were amplified from genomic DNA by means of the immunoSEQ Assay, a bias-controlled multiplex PCR. Concerning the study's data processing: Nucleated cell counts per sample were estimated from amplification of reference gene primers within the assay. To quantify the absolute abundance of each unique TCRbeta CDR3 rearrangement, sequence reads were collapsed and filtered. Productive Simpson clonality was computed per sample as the square root of Simpson's diversity index over productive rearrangements. Here the immuneACCESS table is served through TCRdb, limited to in-frame sequences with V and J called. Missing clones are a known gap in these copies; in checked studies unresolved V genes cover under half, and the rest lacks a known reason. Clonal size and the V and J genes are those of that table, whereas D and trimming came from the DNA. The sample records 150,000 to 200,000 clones, roughly 90% of which are singletons. The ten largest account for about a tenth of the sample.

The CDR3, cysteine through phenylalanine, is 15 amino acids long. The retained sequence is limited to the CDR3, 45 bases, with the frame set at the first base. Trimming at the junction amounts to 2 bases on V and 4 bases on J, and the germline ends lie 15 bases apart. Based on the germline V gene, the CDR1 and CDR2 sequences are MNHEY and SVGEGT. Comments on this clone: No cognate antigen has been identified for it. Base quality data are lacking; no much larger clone is found one base away.

This sequence originates from a woman aged 60-75 years with COVID-19, enrolled during active disease. Recombination joined TRBV6-2 or TRBV6-3 with TRBJ2-7, and possibly TRBD2, on 5 matching bases. The sequencing sample was made of peripheral blood. CDR3 loop: CASSYIGSGSYEQYF. The DNA sequence follows: TGTGCCAGCAGTTACATCGGGTCGGGATCTTACGAGCAGTACTTC.